The sequence of this T cell receptor (beta chain) was determined in a study of OX40 agonist ivuxolimab in advanced cancers. Turning to the overall study: Ivuxolimab was an agonistic, fully human IgG2 monoclonal antibody directed against OX40 (CD134), a costimulatory receptor. Intravenous ivuxolimab was administered to patients every 2 weeks at six dose levels: 0.01, 0.1, 0.3, 1.5, 3 and 10 mg/kg. Among the approximately 50 dose-escalation patients, about 20 had hepatocellular carcinoma, approximately 15 melanoma, 9 renal cell carcinoma and 9 head and neck cancer. In the dose-escalation cohort, nearly 85% of patients were male, and the mean age was 60 years with a range of about 20 to 80. Prior anti-PD-1, anti-PD-L1 or anti-CTLA-4 therapy was permitted, and checkpoint inhibitors had been received by around 40% of dose-escalation patients. Partial responses were achieved by three dose-escalation patients, of whom one had hepatocellular carcinoma and two had cutaneous melanoma. Peripheral TCRbeta sequencing was intended to test whether TCR sequence diversity was altered and clonal T-cell expansion was caused by ivuxolimab. The monotherapy dose-escalation portion (N of about 49 patients) of the phase I ivuxolimab trial is reported in the paper.

The trial excluded patients who had a history of autoimmune disease or were on systemic immunosuppression. Peripheral blood for TCR sequencing was collected from all dose cohorts at baseline, on cycle 4 day 1, and on cycle 7 day 1. Samples came from an open-label, multicenter, first-in-human phase I dose-escalation trial of ivuxolimab. The trial enrolled adults with locally advanced or metastatic head and neck squamous cell, hepatocellular, melanoma or renal cell carcinoma. Before TCR sequencing, CD4+ T cells and CD8+ T cells from peripheral blood were sorted into separate populations. The germline V gene yields MDHEN for CDR1 and SYDVKM for CDR2. From cysteine to phenylalanine, the CDR3 is 15 amino acids long. This entry keeps only the CDR3 DNA: 45 bases, framed from base 1. Unmatched junction bases come to 2, with V trimmed by 2 bases and J by 1 base. Notes on this clone: It has no known antigen specificity. Base qualities were left out, and no much larger clone turns up one base away.

To sequence the TCRbeta CDR3 region, genomic DNA was isolated from the sorted cells. TCRbeta CDR3 regions were sequenced using the immunoSEQ Assay. Drawn from immuneACCESS, this table holds only the in-frame rearrangements with V and J called that TCRdb kept. Clones are partly lost; checked studies trace under half to an unresolved V gene and leave the rest unexplained. The sample profile shows roughly 49,000 clones; 88% of them were found once. The top ten hold approximately 3.5% of the sample. What the study reported, not specific to this receptor: On average, CD8+ T cells showed more expanded clones than CD4+ T cells after ivuxolimab. Low levels of normalized T-cell clonal expansion were also seen in some nonresponding patients. At doses from 0.1 to 3.0 mg/kg, clonal expansion was seen in both CD4+ and CD8+ blood T cells between baseline and week 6. The antigen specificity of the peripheral T cells that underwent clonal expansion was not determined. In the 0.1-3.0 mg/kg groups, partial responders had among the lowest normalized peripheral clonal expansion, particularly in CD8+ T cells.

Sequenced material: CD4+ or CD8+ T cells sorted from blood, taken in a trial of the OX40 agonist ivuxolimab. The V gene is TRBV28 and the J gene is TRBJ2-1; 7 nucleotides in the junction match TRBD1. The sequence was collected from an adult with an advanced solid tumor such as melanoma, head and neck, liver or kidney cancer. CDR3 loop: CASSLGGQSYNEQFF. The DNA is as follows: TGTGCCAGCAGTTTAGGGGGACAGTCCTACAATGAGCAGTTCTTC.